A single T cell receptor (beta chain) is shown here with its context. What it binds is not known. The CDR3 consists of 14 residues. CDR1 is MGHRA and CDR2 is YSYEKL in the germline V gene. V was pared by 3 bases and J by 5 bases, with 4 bases of the junction left unmatched. Assay: immunoSEQ multiplex PCR; the TCRdb copy retains only in-frame clones and omits some. In the table there are more than 50,000 clones, roughly 86% of which are singletons. This sample was taken from a study of T cells after posttransplantation cyclophosphamide. Study-wide findings and caveats: Donor CD8+ memory clones often dominated recipient blood repertoires at later times.

The clonotype originates from a man under 40 with a blood cancer, CMV-positive, and with a related stem cell donor. Sequences were obtained from PBMCs. The chain uses TRBV4-1 and TRBJ1-2, with 9 bases that match TRBD1. CDR3 sequence: CASSQKGQGYGYTF. The CDR3 coding sequence is TGCGCCAGCAGCCAGAAGGGACAGGGATATGGCTACACCTTC.